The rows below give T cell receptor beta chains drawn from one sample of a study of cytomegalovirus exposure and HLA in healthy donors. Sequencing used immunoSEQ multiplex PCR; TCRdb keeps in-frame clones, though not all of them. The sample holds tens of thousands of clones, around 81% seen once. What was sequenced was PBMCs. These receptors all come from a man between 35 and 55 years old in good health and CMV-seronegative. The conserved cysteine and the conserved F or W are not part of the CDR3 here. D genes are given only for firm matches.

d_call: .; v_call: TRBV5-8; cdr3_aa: ASSPGGGGWEKLF
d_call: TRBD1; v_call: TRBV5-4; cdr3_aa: ASSLPRQGKRYT
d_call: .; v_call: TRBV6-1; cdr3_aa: ASSRLVNEQF
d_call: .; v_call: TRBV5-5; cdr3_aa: ASSNSRGQQNQPQH
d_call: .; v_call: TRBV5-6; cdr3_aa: ASSFSSEGELF
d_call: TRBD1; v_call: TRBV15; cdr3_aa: ATSSRTGAGSEKLF
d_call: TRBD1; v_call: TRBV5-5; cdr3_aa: AISLSGQGDSNYGYT
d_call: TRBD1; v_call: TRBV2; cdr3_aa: ASSRTGISGNTIY
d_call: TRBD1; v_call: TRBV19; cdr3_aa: ASRGQGAWSPLH
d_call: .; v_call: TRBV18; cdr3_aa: ASSPPHRDNSPLH
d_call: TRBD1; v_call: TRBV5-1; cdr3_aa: ASSLTLRTGGFYNEQF
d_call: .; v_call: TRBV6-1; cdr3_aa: ASSQQISNYGYT
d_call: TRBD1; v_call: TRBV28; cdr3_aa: ASSRDRARGYT
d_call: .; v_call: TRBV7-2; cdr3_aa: ASREGRYGYT
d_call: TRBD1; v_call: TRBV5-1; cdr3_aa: ASSLAENRGTNYGYT
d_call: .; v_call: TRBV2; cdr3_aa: ASTTGIGLF
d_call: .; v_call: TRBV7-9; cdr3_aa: ASSPGQGTEAF
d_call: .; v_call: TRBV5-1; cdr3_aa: ASSVGGEAGNTIY
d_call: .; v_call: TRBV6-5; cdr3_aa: ASSYSRRTNTGELF
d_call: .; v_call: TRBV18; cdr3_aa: ASSPLGTSEARNYGYT
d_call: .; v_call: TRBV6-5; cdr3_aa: ASSYSGGGQPQH
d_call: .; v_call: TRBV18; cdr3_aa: ASSPYGIFYEQY
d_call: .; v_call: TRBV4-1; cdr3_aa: ASSPSDTKTDTQY
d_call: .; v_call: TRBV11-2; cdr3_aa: ASSLGQTQPQY
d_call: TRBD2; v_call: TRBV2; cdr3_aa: ASRPPSGGSYEQY
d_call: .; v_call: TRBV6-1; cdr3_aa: ASSEAGGWAQH
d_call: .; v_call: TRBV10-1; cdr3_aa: ASSKQGFDEQY